The T cell receptor (beta chain) described here comes from a study of T cells in Graves' hyperthyroidism and ophthalmopathy. Amplification of TCR beta CDR3 regions was performed using RNA transcripts as template. In the first-round RT-PCR of the TCR CDR3, the HTBI primer set was used. TCRdb reprocessed the multiplex PCR reads via MiXCR and lists one record per CDR3 protein. The data show 400,000 to 600,000 distinct CDR3 sequences, roughly 15% seen once. The CDR3 sequence is 15 residues long. From germline, CDR1 is SGHRS and CDR2 YFSETQ. After removal of 3 bases from V and 5 bases from J, the junction contained 9 bases not matched to a gene. This clonotype showed up just a few times.

The sample taken for sequencing was blood. This chain uses TRBV5-1 with TRBJ2-5; 8 bases are shared with TRBD1. The source is a woman aged 25 to 45 with Graves' ophthalmopathy. CDR3 nucleotides: TGCGCCAGCAGCTCGGGGACAGGCCCCTGGGAGACCCAGTACTTC. This encodes CASSSGTGPWETQYF.